This T cell receptor (beta chain) originates from a study of blood T cell repertoires in COVID-19. The overall study: Sites across the United States, Italy and Spain contributed samples from acute and convalescent COVID-19. T cells, B-cell-depleted T cells, or PBMCs supplied cDNA or gDNA.

Source study methods: Amplifying reference gene primers gave estimates of nucleated cell counts. Repertoires were generated with immunoSEQ multiplex PCR, while TCRdb's copy carries only in-frame clones and drops some. V, J and clone size are those of that table, while D and trimming were read from the DNA. This table holds 150,000 to 250,000 clones, around four fifths found once. Points on this clone: The same CDR3 also results from other DNA sequences found in this sample.

This CDR3 comprises 16 residues. Unmatched junction bases numbered 3, after V lost 1 base and J lost 2 bases. CDR1 and CDR2 (germline): GTSNPN, SVGIG (reference sequence). This TCR was recovered from a human donor with acute or convalescent COVID-19. The donor label of this sample is uncertain. The sequenced sample consisted of peripheral blood. This chain uses TRBV30 with TRBJ2-1, with 12 positions matching TRBD2. As DNA, the CDR3 is TGTGCCTGGAGTGATACTAGCGGGAGGCCCTACAATGAGCAGTTCTTC. This gives the protein CAWSDTSGRPYNEQFF.